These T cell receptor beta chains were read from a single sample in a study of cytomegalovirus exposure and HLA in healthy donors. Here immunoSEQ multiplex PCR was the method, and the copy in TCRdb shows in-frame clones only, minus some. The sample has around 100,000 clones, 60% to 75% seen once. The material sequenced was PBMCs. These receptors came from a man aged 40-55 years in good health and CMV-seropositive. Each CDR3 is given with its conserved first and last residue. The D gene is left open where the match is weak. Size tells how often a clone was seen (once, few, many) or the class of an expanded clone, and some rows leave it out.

cdr3_nt: TGTGCCAGCAGCCATCCGGGACAGGGTGGCAATCAGCCCCAGCATTTT; cdr3_aa: CASSHPGQGGNQPQHF; j_call: TRBJ1-5; v_call: TRBV4-1; clone_size: -; d_call: TRBD1
cdr3_nt: TGCGCCAGCAGCGCGGGCCAATTTCGACAGGTTGTGGCAGATACGCAGTATTTT; cdr3_aa: CASSAGQFRQVVADTQYF; j_call: TRBJ2-3; v_call: TRBV5-1; clone_size: -; d_call: -
cdr3_nt: TGTGCCAGTAGTACGTCCCCTGAGCAGTTCTTC; cdr3_aa: CASSTSPEQFF; j_call: TRBJ2-1; v_call: TRBV19; clone_size: -; d_call: -
cdr3_nt: TGTGCCACCAGCAGAGATCCTCGAGGCAGGGTGCCCTCACCCCTCCACTTT; cdr3_aa: CATSRDPRGRVPSPLHF; j_call: TRBJ1-6; v_call: TRBV15; clone_size: few; d_call: -
cdr3_nt: TGCAGCGTTGTTGAGAGAACTGAAGCTTTCTTT; cdr3_aa: CSVVERTEAFF; j_call: TRBJ1-1; v_call: TRBV29-1; clone_size: -; d_call: -
cdr3_nt: TGTGCCAGTAGCCAGCTACAGGGAAGGGGAGAGACCCAGTACTTC; cdr3_aa: CASSQLQGRGETQYF; j_call: TRBJ2-5; v_call: TRBV19; clone_size: -; d_call: -
cdr3_nt: TGTGCCAGCCTTCCCTCTAGCGGGGGCATCAATGAGCAGTTCTTC; cdr3_aa: CASLPSSGGINEQFF; j_call: TRBJ2-1; v_call: TRBV6-6; clone_size: -; d_call: TRBD2
cdr3_nt: TGTGCCTCTCACAGGGGGGGGTGGCTAGCGGAGTACAATGAGCAGTTCTTC; cdr3_aa: CASHRGGWLAEYNEQFF; j_call: TRBJ2-1; v_call: TRBV7-9; clone_size: -; d_call: -
cdr3_nt: TGTGCTAGTGGTTTGGGGGCGGCTAGCGGGAGGGATACGCAGTATTTT; cdr3_aa: CASGLGAASGRDTQYF; j_call: TRBJ2-3; v_call: TRBV12-5; clone_size: -; d_call: TRBD2
cdr3_nt: TGTGCCAGCAGCCGACCACAGGGATATGCGGCCAACGTCCTGACTTTC; cdr3_aa: CASSRPQGYAANVLTF; j_call: TRBJ2-6; v_call: TRBV5-6; clone_size: -; d_call: -
cdr3_nt: TGTGCCAGTAGGATTACTAAGTTTAAGAATGAGCAGTTCTTC; cdr3_aa: CASRITKFKNEQFF; j_call: TRBJ2-1; v_call: TRBV19; clone_size: -; d_call: -
cdr3_nt: TGTGCCAGCAGGTCAAGCCACAATGAGCAGTTCTTC; cdr3_aa: CASRSSHNEQFF; j_call: TRBJ2-1; v_call: TRBV6-5; clone_size: -; d_call: -
cdr3_nt: TGTGCCAGCAGGAACCGGGACACCCGAACTAATGAAAAACTGTTTTTT; cdr3_aa: CASRNRDTRTNEKLFF; j_call: TRBJ1-4; v_call: TRBV25-1; clone_size: -; d_call: -
cdr3_nt: TGTGCCTGGGACCTTAGCGGGACTAGCACAGATACGCAGTATTTT; cdr3_aa: CAWDLSGTSTDTQYF; j_call: TRBJ2-3; v_call: TRBV30; clone_size: -; d_call: TRBD2
cdr3_nt: TGTGCCAGCAGCGCCGGGACTCCCGGCGAGCAGTACTTC; cdr3_aa: CASSAGTPGEQYF; j_call: TRBJ2-7; v_call: TRBV7-2; clone_size: few; d_call: -
cdr3_nt: TGTGCCAGCAGCATGACTAGCGGAGACCCCTACAATGAGCAGTTCTTC; cdr3_aa: CASSMTSGDPYNEQFF; j_call: TRBJ2-1; v_call: TRBV7-2; clone_size: -; d_call: TRBD2
cdr3_nt: TGCAGCGTTGACGGGACAGATAGGAATGAGCAGTTCTTC; cdr3_aa: CSVDGTDRNEQFF; j_call: TRBJ2-1; v_call: TRBV29-1; clone_size: few; d_call: TRBD1
cdr3_nt: TGTGCCAGCAGCTTAGATAGCGGGAGGGGAACAGATACGCAGTATTTT; cdr3_aa: CASSLDSGRGTDTQYF; j_call: TRBJ2-3; v_call: TRBV5-4; clone_size: -; d_call: TRBD2
cdr3_nt: TGTGCCAGCAGCGTAGTCGGGGAGGGCACTGAAGCTTTCTTT; cdr3_aa: CASSVVGEGTEAFF; j_call: TRBJ1-1; v_call: TRBV9; clone_size: -; d_call: -
cdr3_nt: TGTGCCTGGAGTGTCTCAGGGCGAGGAGAGCAGTACTTC; cdr3_aa: CAWSVSGRGEQYF; j_call: TRBJ2-7; v_call: TRBV30; clone_size: -; d_call: -
cdr3_nt: TGTGCCAGCAGCTTCCAGAGCGGGGGATACGAGCAGTACTTC; cdr3_aa: CASSFQSGGYEQYF; j_call: TRBJ2-7; v_call: TRBV11-1; clone_size: -; d_call: TRBD2
cdr3_nt: TGTGCCAGCAGCCCCGGACAGATTCATCCGCCCCAGCATTTT; cdr3_aa: CASSPGQIHPPQHF; j_call: TRBJ1-5; v_call: TRBV6-5; clone_size: -; d_call: -
cdr3_nt: TGTGCCAGCAACGACGGGTTAGGGACCCAGTACTTC; cdr3_aa: CASNDGLGTQYF; j_call: TRBJ2-5; v_call: TRBV6-1; clone_size: -; d_call: -
cdr3_nt: TGTGCCAGCAGTTTACCTGGACAGGGGGACTACGAGCAGTACTTC; cdr3_aa: CASSLPGQGDYEQYF; j_call: TRBJ2-7; v_call: TRBV28; clone_size: -; d_call: TRBD1
cdr3_nt: TGCAGCGTTGAAGATCGTAGGGGCATTGAAGCTTTCTTT; cdr3_aa: CSVEDRRGIEAFF; j_call: TRBJ1-1; v_call: TRBV29-1; clone_size: few; d_call: -
cdr3_nt: TGCGCCAGCAGGGCGGGTAGCGGGAGCTATTACAATGAGCAGTTCTTC; cdr3_aa: CASRAGSGSYYNEQFF; j_call: TRBJ2-1; v_call: TRBV10-2; clone_size: -; d_call: TRBD2
cdr3_nt: TGCGCCAGCGGGACAGCGTACAATGAGCAGTTCTTC; cdr3_aa: CASGTAYNEQFF; j_call: TRBJ2-1; v_call: TRBV5-1; clone_size: -; d_call: TRBD1
cdr3_nt: TGTGCCACCACAGGACTAGCGGATTTATCAGATACGCAGTATTTT; cdr3_aa: CATTGLADLSDTQYF; j_call: TRBJ2-3; v_call: TRBV7-9; clone_size: few; d_call: TRBD2
cdr3_nt: TGTGCCAGCAGCGTCGACAGCGGGGAGCTGTTTTTT; cdr3_aa: CASSVDSGELFF; j_call: TRBJ2-2; v_call: TRBV11-2; clone_size: few; d_call: -
cdr3_nt: TGCGCCAGCAGCTTCCGGACAGGGGGCGCGGACACTGAAGCTTTCTTT; cdr3_aa: CASSFRTGGADTEAFF; j_call: TRBJ1-1; v_call: TRBV5-1; clone_size: -; d_call: TRBD1
cdr3_nt: TGTGCCAGCAGTTACGCTAGCGGGGCACCATTTCAGTACTTC; cdr3_aa: CASSYASGAPFQYF; j_call: TRBJ2-4; v_call: TRBV6-5; clone_size: once; d_call: TRBD2
cdr3_nt: TGTGCCAGCAGTGAAGGGACTAGCGGCTACAATGAGCAGTTCTTC; cdr3_aa: CASSEGTSGYNEQFF; j_call: TRBJ2-1; v_call: TRBV2; clone_size: -; d_call: TRBD2
cdr3_nt: TGTGCCAGCAGCCAACTGGCGGCGGGAGGGTACGAGCAGTACTTC; cdr3_aa: CASSQLAAGGYEQYF; j_call: TRBJ2-7; v_call: TRBV4-2; clone_size: few; d_call: TRBD2
cdr3_nt: TGTGCCAGCAGTTTAGTAGCGGGAGGAAGCGAGCAGTACTTC; cdr3_aa: CASSLVAGGSEQYF; j_call: TRBJ2-7; v_call: TRBV28; clone_size: -; d_call: TRBD2
cdr3_nt: TGTGCCAGCGGACCTCGTGAGGAGGGCTTGACAGATACGCAGTATTTT; cdr3_aa: CASGPREEGLTDTQYF; j_call: TRBJ2-3; v_call: TRBV25-1; clone_size: -; d_call: -
cdr3_nt: TGTGCCAGCAGCGCCCCAAGAGGGTCCCAGTACTTC; cdr3_aa: CASSAPRGSQYF; j_call: TRBJ2-5; v_call: TRBV7-9; clone_size: -; d_call: -
cdr3_nt: TGTGCCAGCAGCGCCGGACAGGGAGAATATCAGCCCCAGCATTTT; cdr3_aa: CASSAGQGEYQPQHF; j_call: TRBJ1-5; v_call: TRBV6-6; clone_size: -; d_call: TRBD1
cdr3_nt: TGTGCCAGCTCACCAGACAGGGGGTCGTACGAGCAGTACTTC; cdr3_aa: CASSPDRGSYEQYF; j_call: TRBJ2-7; v_call: TRBV18; clone_size: -; d_call: TRBD1
cdr3_nt: TGTGCCAGCTCACCCCCGGGACAGGGTTTAAGCTATGGCTACACCTTC; cdr3_aa: CASSPPGQGLSYGYTF; j_call: TRBJ1-2; v_call: TRBV18; clone_size: -; d_call: TRBD1
cdr3_nt: TGTGCCAGCAGTCACGGTTCGAACACTGAAGCTTTCTTT; cdr3_aa: CASSHGSNTEAFF; j_call: TRBJ1-1; v_call: TRBV27; clone_size: -; d_call: -
cdr3_nt: TGTGCCAGCAGCCTAGGTGGTGGACAGGGCTCGTCTCGAGGCTACACCTTC; cdr3_aa: CASSLGGGQGSSRGYTF; j_call: TRBJ1-2; v_call: TRBV7-9; clone_size: -; d_call: TRBD1
cdr3_nt: TGTGCCAGCAGCCCGACGTTAGCGGGAGGGCCTCATACGCAGTATTTT; cdr3_aa: CASSPTLAGGPHTQYF; j_call: TRBJ2-3; v_call: TRBV13; clone_size: -; d_call: TRBD2
cdr3_nt: TGCGCCAGCAGCTTGTATCTGCGGATGAACACCGGGGAGCTGTTTTTT; cdr3_aa: CASSLYLRMNTGELFF; j_call: TRBJ2-2; v_call: TRBV5-1; clone_size: -; d_call: -
cdr3_nt: TGTGCCAGCAGTGACCGGGACTACCGAACCTACGAGCAGTACTTC; cdr3_aa: CASSDRDYRTYEQYF; j_call: TRBJ2-7; v_call: TRBV6-1; clone_size: -; d_call: TRBD2
cdr3_nt: TGTGCCACCAGCGGCCCTAAAGGAGGGAGGGTCGATACGCAGTATTTT; cdr3_aa: CATSGPKGGRVDTQYF; j_call: TRBJ2-3; v_call: TRBV15; clone_size: -; d_call: TRBD2